The sequence of this TCR beta chain was determined in a study of beta chain features in type 1 diabetes. The wider study: No age, gender or cell yield differences were seen between patients and healthy donors.

The study's findings and limits: A potential PCR bias toward shorter templates would be equal in patient and control samples.

The CDR3 consists of 14 residues. The germline V and J ends were trimmed by 2 bases and 8 bases, with 13 bases remaining between them. Looked up from germline, CDR1 is LNHDA and CDR2 is SQIVND (reference sequence). This clone was detected only a few times. Its target is not known. The study reverse transcribed the entire isolated RNA, so it sequenced expressed TCRB transcripts. Naive, central memory and regulatory T cell samples averaged around 3.9 million immunoSEQ reads each. Profiled with immunoSEQ multiplex PCR; TCRdb holds only in-frame clones, not every one. This repertoire shows about 340,000 clones, less than 9.5% found once; its top ten account for less than 0.45%.

Specimen: central memory CD4+ T cells from blood. The receptor was derived from a woman between 18 and 29 years old in good health. This chain connects TRBV19 to TRBJ2-4; D tentatively fits TRBD1 or TRBD2 (5 bases each). CDR3 sequence reads: CASSIPGRRDIQYF. CDR3 in DNA: TGTGCCAGTAGTATACCGGGACGTAGGGACATTCAGTACTTC.